This TCR beta chain came from a study of graft-versus-host responses after intestinal transplantation. Assay: immunoSEQ multiplex PCR; the TCRdb copy retains only in-frame clones and omits some. The repertoire includes approximately 80,000 clones, less than 90% of them detected once, and roughly 0.31% sits in the top ten. The CDR3 is 16 amino acids. Trimming left V 3 bases short and J 0 bases short, with 12 bases between. Germline lookup yields CDR1 SNHLY and CDR2 FYNNEI. As for this clone: The antigen remains unidentified.

The material was unstimulated CD4+ T cells sorted from spleen or lymph node cells, obtained before intestinal transplant. This TCR was recovered from a human donor who received an intestinal transplant. This chain links TRBV2 with TRBJ2-4, with D maybe TRBD1 (5 bases). CDR3 residues: CASSDSGLGAKNIQYF. The CDR3 DNA follows: TGTGCCAGCAGTGATTCAGGGCTGGGAGCCAAAAACATTCAGTACTTC.